Listed here is a single T cell receptor beta chain. The antigen it recognizes is unknown. Base qualities were left out, and no much larger clone turns up one base away. Library prep was done by the immunoSEQ multiplex PCR assay. The multiplex PCR relied on a mix of 60 forward primers for TCR Vbeta segments and 13 reverse primers for TCR Jbeta segments. The CDR3 region of rearranged TCR beta genes was amplified from genomic DNA with a multiplex PCR assay. The Illumina HiSeq System was used to sequence the amplified TCR beta libraries as 87-base-pair reads. In the authors' own workflow: In a later analysis, tens of millions of unique TCR beta chains were counted across the approximately 670 repertoires, and roughly 11 million of these chains were shared by at least two donors. Raw reads were error-corrected and collapsed into unique sequences with a nearest-neighbor algorithm that merged closely related sequences to remove PCR and sequencing errors. CDR3 sequences were aligned to IMGT reference sequences to assign V, D and J gene segments. For a sequence to be retained, a match of at least six nucleotides was required to both a V gene segment and a J gene segment. A rearrangement was called productive if the CDR3 had no stop codons and remained in frame with V and J, and every other rearrangement was called non-productive. Following IMGT convention, CDR3 was defined as the stretch from the second conserved V-encoded cysteine up to the conserved J-encoded phenylalanine. The earlier analysis of about 590 of the donors excluded sequences that lacked an unambiguous match to a single V gene segment. An earlier analysis of a few hundred of the donors called V segments functional above 56.7% productive rearrangements and segregating when the between-donor standard deviation exceeded 5%. A statistical classification framework was built for diagnosing cytomegalovirus status from the catalog of TCR beta chain sequences. V and J gene assignment, in a later analysis, came from comparing TCR nucleotide sequences with IMGT/GENE-DB human TR gene sequences. In a later analysis, CDR3 sequences and most-parsimonious VDJ recombination scenarios were assigned using the TCRdist pipeline. In a later analysis, each TCR beta chain was defined by its CDR3 amino acid sequence together with its V-gene family, and reads lacking a unique V-gene family were excluded. A later analysis removed several hundred highly shared, low-generation-probability nucleotide sequences to deal with suspected cross-contamination and a sequencing artifact. A later analysis calculated a clonal expansion index for each public chain from normalized within-repertoire ranks of inferred template counts. Generation probabilities in a later analysis came from a VDJ recombination model fitted to out-of-frame rearrangements, and those results were checked against IGoR. A later analysis scored TCR-TCR, TCR-HLA and TCR-CMV co-occurrence with hypergeometric tests, applying a repertoire-size bias correction to TCR pairs. False discovery rates were estimated in a later analysis by permuting HLA or CMV assignments 20 times. A later analysis grouped co-occurring TCRs with DBSCAN, adding TCRdist sequence similarity when clustering within HLA-allele-positive subsets. Repertoires with fewer than 30,000 or more than 120,000 public chains were left out of co-occurrence clustering, as were roughly five repertoires with anomalous nucleotide sharing. TCRdb holds this immuneACCESS table with in-frame rearrangements only. Some clones are missing; in checked studies, unresolved V genes explain under half, and the rest has no known cause. V, J and clone size derive from that table, while D and trimming were established from the DNA sequence. The sample includes tens of thousands of clones, with roughly 63% observed a single time. The top ten clones comprise 2.5% to 3% of the sample.

V trim: 3 bases; J trim: 7 bases; unmatched bases: 7. The CDR3 covers 15 residues, taking in both the cysteine and the phenylalanine. Kept here is only the CDR3 DNA, which spans 45 bases and is read in frame from base 1. The data derive from a study of cytomegalovirus exposure and HLA in healthy donors (dated 2017 in TCRdb). For the wider study: An earlier analysis of several hundred of the donors reported about 300 Gb of sequence data and 95 million to 120 million unique TCR beta sequences obtained from about 200 million T cells. Rather than drawing on any new phenotypic data, the later analysis identified candidate immune exposures from TCR beta sequences and the way those sequences occurred across donors. Every discovery cohort repertoire had been produced on one sequencing platform. To predict cytomegalovirus infection status, the study combined high-throughput TCR immunosequencing, statistical association of individual TCRs with disease status, and machine learning. The T cell repertoires of around 730 subjects were profiled by immunosequencing and related to cytomegalovirus serostatus. A later genetic analysis used genome-wide SNP genotypes for about 60% of the roughly 670 donors, treating that subset as a discovery cohort. HLA typing included class I and class II loci at four-digit resolution. Because of strong linkage in the cohort, roughly five DR-DQ haplotypes were treated as single units for association and clustering. In addition to the first cohort of approximately 650 subjects, a separate validation cohort of 120 different subjects was used. Typing coverage varied by locus: roughly 629-640 donors for A, B, C, DRB1 and DQB1; about 520 for DQA1; about 570 for DPA1; around 490 for DPB1. Donor age, sex, ethnicity and CMV serostatus were compiled alongside the repertoire data. To decide whether each TCR beta V gene segment behaved as functional or pseudogenic, an earlier analysis of several hundred of the donors relied on high-throughput TCR beta sequencing. Approximately 310 gigabases of sequencing data and tens of millions of unique TCR sequences made up an early release that covered around 640 HLA-typed donors. To study patterns of TCR occurrence, a later analysis re-analyzed previously published TCR beta repertoires from 500 to 850 donors and added high-resolution HLA genotyping. The aim of the study was to test whether cataloging public T cell receptors could identify signatures of past pathogen exposure. Across under 500 genotyped donors of the cohort, an average of about 240,000 unique TCR beta nucleotide sequences per donor were sequenced, and approximately 19% of those sequences were non-productive. The genetic ancestry cluster associated with self-reported Caucasian donors included roughly four fifths of the roughly 400 genotyped donors.

What the work shows at the level of the full study, not this receptor alone: The presence/absence analyses assumed that sequencing depth was roughly uniform across donors, and that assumption may not be true. The study gave a list of some 150 TCR beta chains associated with cytomegalovirus. A later analysis found that most CMV-associated TCR beta chains appeared HLA-restricted, with HLA associations seemingly driven largely by CMV exposure. Because the 87-base-pair reads could not distinguish some IMGT-functional V segments, including TRBV6-2 and TRBV6-3, those segments were excluded. HLA typing was unavailable for some donors at each locus, so association tests used only the typed subset. A later analysis associated 16,951 TCR beta sequences with specific HLA alleles at a false discovery rate of 0.05. A cluster of highly shared sequence variants was judged likely to represent a technical artifact of the sequencing pipeline. A few of the identified cytomegalovirus-associated TCR beta chains were confirmed in vitro to be specific for cytomegalovirus antigens. When HLA alleles, especially DR and DQ, strongly co-occurred, attributing TCR associations to individual alleles was difficult. In this cohort, only TCR beta chains were sequenced, and detectable features were limited by the absence of alpha or paired-chain data. For the cohort, immune exposure information was limited to CMV serostatus. Across donors, most TCR sequences were observed very rarely, whereas some public TCRs were present in many individuals. In both the original and validation cohorts, the classifier was reported to diagnose cytomegalovirus status with high specificity and sensitivity. In a later analysis, TCR association rates were found to vary across HLA loci, with the most associated TCRs seen for DRB1 alleles and the fewest for HLA-C alleles. According to a later genetic analysis, donors in an Asian-associated ancestry cluster had fewer N-insertions in productive TCRs than the approximately 630-donor mean. V-gene and J-gene trimming of TCR beta chains was associated with a missense DCLRE1C variant in a later genetic analysis, and the association was replicated in an independent cohort. In a later analysis, HLA-associated TCR beta chains were found to be more clonally expanded and to have lower generation probabilities than equally common non-associated chains. The authors suggested that the approach could potentially be extended to other disease states and immunological phenotypes. Because counts were too low, about 18 rarely observed V segments, including chromosome 9 orphons, were excluded from the earlier analysis of several hundred of the donors. In an earlier analysis of approximately 590 of the donors, most TCR beta V segments appeared in productive rearrangements about 87% or about 30% of the time, broadly matching IMGT annotations. A later analysis reported that several top co-occurrence clusters appeared linked to parvovirus B19, influenza, CMV and Epstein-Barr virus. Linkage disequilibrium might explain the correlated functional status among segregating V segments, but an unknown experimental factor could not be excluded. A further reported finding was that TCR beta sequences accurately predicted the HLA-A and HLA-B alleles for most subjects in the first cohort.

The cohort comprised several hundred healthy bone marrow donors. At the time of sampling, all cohort members were nominally healthy, though unrecorded immune exposures were likely present. The donor was CMV seronegative and belonged to the group of around 350 seronegative cohort members. A peripheral blood sample was provided by each donor, and peripheral blood mononuclear cells were used for TCR beta sequencing. Genomic DNA was extracted from the blood cell samples with the Qiagen DNeasy Blood Extraction Kit. The chain employs TRBV23-1 and TRBJ1-4; the central 8 bases match TRBD1. TRBV23-1 qualifies as an ORF whose function is uncertain. Sequencing input: PBMCs. This sequence was found in a man in his fifties or sixties in good health and CMV-seronegative. The CDR3 region: CASSHPTGEGEKLFF. Here is the DNA: TGCGCCAGCAGTCACCCGACAGGGGAAGGTGAAAAACTGTTTTTT.